The sequence of this TCR beta chain was determined in a study of early T cells in non-severe SARS-CoV-2 infection. Looking at the study overall: Unpaired chains resulted from sequencing bulk RNA of unsorted whole blood.

In its sample, this clonotype was seen many times. Its specificity is not known. Overall study results and limits: Matching results from VDJdb favored anti-spike CD8 responses, leaving private and CD4 specificities undetected.

Researchers tagged individual cDNA molecules with unique molecular identifiers. TCRdb re-derived calls from the 5' RACE reads in MiXCR, one entry per CDR3 protein. The sample yields approximately 69,000 distinct CDR3 sequences, about 9% seen once. The sequencing input was whole blood. The TCR was taken from an adult who was a healthcare worker with PCR-confirmed SARS-CoV-2 infection or an uninfected control (not recorded which).

The DNA for the CDR3 is TGTGCCAGCAGCCGAATATATCCTACTAGCGGGTACTCCTACAATGAGCAGTTCTTC. This gives the protein CASSRIYPTSGYSYNEQFF. This chain joins TRBV4-2 and TRBJ2-1; 9 bases agree with TRBD2. The length of the CDR3 is 19 residues. V was pared by 4 bases and J by 0 bases, with 13 bases of the junction left unmatched. The germline V gene has CDR1 LGHNA and CDR2 YNFKEQ.